This T cell receptor beta chain was identified in a study of cytomegalovirus exposure and HLA in healthy donors. Use of 60 Vbeta and 13 Jbeta primers characterized the PCR. In the original workflow: An analysis performed later counted 74 million or so unique TCR beta chains (around 9.9 million of them shared). Sequencing used immunoSEQ multiplex PCR; TCRdb keeps in-frame clones, though not all of them. The DNA was the basis for D and trimming; V, J and clone size are from that table. The table includes approximately 150,000 clones, roughly 85% detected once. Study results and caveats: It is likely that the observed cluster of highly shared sequence variants was a sequencing artifact.

While unrecorded immune exposures were likely, the donors were nominally healthy when sampled. A word on this clone: Its target is not known.

Sequenced sample: PBMCs. The receptor's source is a woman aged 25 to 39 in good health and CMV-seronegative.

CDR3 loop: CASRRGQTNTEAFF. The CDR3 DNA follows: TGTGCCAGCAGGAGGGGGCAGACAAACACTGAAGCTTTCTTT. V usage is TRBV13 and J usage is TRBJ1-1; 7 nucleotides line up with TRBD1. The CDR3 has 14 amino acids. J gave up 2 bases and V 6 bases, and 6 bases lay outside the gene matches. In germline, CDR1 is PRHDT, CDR2 FYEKMQ (reference sequence).